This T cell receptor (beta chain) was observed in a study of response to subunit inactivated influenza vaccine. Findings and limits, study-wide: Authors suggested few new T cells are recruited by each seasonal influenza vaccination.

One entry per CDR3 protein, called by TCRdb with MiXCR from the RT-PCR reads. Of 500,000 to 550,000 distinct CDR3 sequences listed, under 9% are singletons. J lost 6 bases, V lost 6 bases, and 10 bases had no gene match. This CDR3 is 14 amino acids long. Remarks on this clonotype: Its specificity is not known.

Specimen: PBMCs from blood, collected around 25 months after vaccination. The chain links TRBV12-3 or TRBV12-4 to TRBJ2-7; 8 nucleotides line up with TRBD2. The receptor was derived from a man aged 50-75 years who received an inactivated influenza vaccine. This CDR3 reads CASRTASGFSEQYF. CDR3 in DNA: TGTGCCAGCAGAACTGCTAGCGGGTTTTCCGAGCAGTACTTC.